The source of this T cell receptor (beta chain) is a study of T cells in Graves' hyperthyroidism and ophthalmopathy. It was RNA transcripts that yielded the amplified TCR beta CDR3 regions. Using the HTBI primer set, a first-round RT-PCR was run on the TCR CDR3. TCRdb analysed the multiplex PCR reads with MiXCR anew, one entry per CDR3 protein. The table includes around 720,000 distinct CDR3 sequences, 30% to 40% detected once. Fresh peripheral blood, 10 ml, yielded the PBMCs. The CDR3 runs to 14 residues. V was cut by 6 bases and J by 2 bases, with 12 bases left in between. Points from the study as a whole: Appearing also in blood were most of the thyroid clonotypes expanded above 0.001.

As concerns this clonotype: Its antigen is undetermined.

The clonotype comes from a woman between 40 and 50 years old with Graves' hyperthyroidism. This chain uses TRBV12-3 or TRBV12-4 with TRBJ2-3; no definite D call. The specimen sequenced was blood. For the CDR3, the DNA is TGTGCCAGCAGCCCCCACGGGCTCACAGATACGCAGTATTTT. Amino acids: CASSPHGLTDTQYF.